This T cell receptor beta chain was profiled in a study of spatial heterogeneity in lung cancer (dated by TCRdb to between 2018 and 2020). Regarding the complete study: Donors were some 70 patients with early-stage, untreated non-small cell lung cancer from the lung TRACERx cohort. Both alpha and beta chains were TCR-sequenced in 210 or so tumor regions, under 70 matched nontumor lung samples and approximately 50 PBMC samples obtained at surgery. In the raw uncorrected reads, each unique combination of TCR and UMI appeared more than ten times on average. Beta-chain transcripts were consistently detected in greater numbers than alpha-chain transcripts, which likely reflects a higher abundance of beta-chain transcripts. The study linked features of the TCR repertoire to counts of nonsynonymous mutations, which were determined by whole-exome sequencing of tumor tissue. TCR alpha and beta repertoires were quantitatively compared across multiple tumor regions, matched nontumor lung and blood in non-small cell lung cancer. Follow-up PBMC samples were sequenced whenever the samples were available, and the median time to follow-up was around 2 years after resection.

Reading the label with the study, this specimen's time point is: blood at routine non-recurrence follow-up after resection. Whole RNA extracted from tumor and nontumor lung tissue, or from cryopreserved PBMC samples, was used for TCR sequencing without cell sorting. Patients were selected for TCR sequencing only if sufficient RNA was available from at least two tumor regions. Remarks on this clonotype: The antigen it binds to is not known. No base quality values were provided; no much bigger clone lies one nucleotide off.

The protocol used for the library was 5' RACE. Sequencing took place on a NextSeq 500. To allow correction of PCR and sequencing errors, the TCR library protocol tagged every TCR cDNA molecule with a unique molecular identifier. Per the source publication's procedure: Decombinator tools were used for TCR identification, UMI-based error correction and CDR3 extraction. Expanded TCRs were defined as those above a frequency of 2 per 1,000, corresponding to the top 1% of the tumor frequency distribution. Renyi diversity was computed with the R vegan package after each repertoire had been subsampled 100 times to 5,000 TCRs. CDR3 similarity networks were built from amino acid triplet string-kernel similarity, with CDR3s being connected when pairwise similarity was above 0.82. TCRdb handled the public reads itself, with Q25 trimming in fastp and clone calling in MiXCR, and kept productive beta chains. Rows are combined by CDR3 protein, so each entry shows the most common genes and DNA. The V and J calls here are based on TCRdb, not the publication. This sample has around 110,000 distinct CDR3 sequences in its table, and 10% to 15% of those were observed once. The top ten hold roughly 17% of the sample.

Summary of the overall study and its limitations: Only 15 or so patients were included in comparisons of baseline and follow-up blood repertoires. Ubiquitous expanded tumor TCRs showed up in blood more often at tumor resection than at routine follow-up. Additional single-cell paired TCR alpha and beta sequencing was considered necessary to confirm, at a functional level, the hypothesis that regional TCRs recognize regional mutations.

The sample in question was PBMCs, obtained at follow-up. The receptor comes from a male donor with early-stage non-small cell lung cancer.

The nucleotides are TGCAGCGTTGGGGGACTCCCGGGGACTGAGCAGTTCTTC. This codes for CSVGGLPGTEQFF. The V gene is TRBV29-1 and the J gene is TRBJ2-1; the D region possibly corresponds to TRBD2 (6 bases align). The CDR3 starts with the cysteine, ends with the phenylalanine, and has 13 residues. Of the read, only the CDR3 DNA is kept; its 39 bases are in frame from base 1. As encoded in the germline V gene, CDR1 is SQVTM while CDR2 is ANQGSEA. V gives up 4 bases and J gives up 9 bases, and the segment between their germline ends measures 16 bases.